The present entry profiles one T cell receptor beta chain with its context. As yet, its antigen is unknown. A much larger clone lies one base from this, so it may be a read error. This sample was taken from a study of T cells in Graves' hyperthyroidism and ophthalmopathy. Study results and limitations: Clonotypes that were expanded in thyroid above 0.001 mostly appeared in blood too.

RNA transcripts served as the template for amplifying TCR beta CDR3 regions. A first-round RT-PCR of the TCR CDR3 used the HTBI primer set. Each CDR3 protein is one row after TCRdb ran MiXCR on the multiplex PCR reads. The repertoire includes over 350,000 distinct CDR3 sequences, less than 20% of them detected once, and about 38% sits in the top ten. CDR3 length: 15 amino acids. The germline V gene has CDR1 SGHTA and CDR2 FQGTGA. Sequenced: blood. This clonotype was sampled from a man between 18 and 35 years old with Graves' ophthalmopathy. V usage is TRBV7-3 and J usage is TRBJ1-1; 9 bases fit TRBD1. CDR3 sequence (DNA): TGTACCAGCAGCTCAGGGACAGGGTGGTCCACTGAAGCTTTCTTT. Translation: CTSSSGTGWSTEAFF.